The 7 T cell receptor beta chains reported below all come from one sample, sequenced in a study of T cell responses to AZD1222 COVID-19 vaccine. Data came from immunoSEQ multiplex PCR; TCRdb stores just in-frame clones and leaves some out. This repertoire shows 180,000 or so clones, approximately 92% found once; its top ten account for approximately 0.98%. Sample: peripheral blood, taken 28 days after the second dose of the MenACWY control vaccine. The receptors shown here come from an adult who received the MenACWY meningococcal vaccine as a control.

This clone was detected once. As DNA, the CDR3 is TGTGCCAGCAGCTTTGGACAGCCTGGTGGAAACACCATATATTTT. Protein product: CASSFGQPGGNTIYF. This chain uses TRBV6-6 with TRBJ1-3; TRBD1 is a possible D gene (6 bases). This CDR3 has 15 residues. Trimming stripped 6 bases from V and 3 bases from J, with 15 bases between. Per germline, CDR1 MNHNY and CDR2 SVGAGI (reference sequence).

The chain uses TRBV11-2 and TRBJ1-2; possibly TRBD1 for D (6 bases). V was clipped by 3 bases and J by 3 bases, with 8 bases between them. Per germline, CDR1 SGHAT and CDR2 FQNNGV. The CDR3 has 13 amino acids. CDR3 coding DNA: TGTGCCAGCAGCTTCGCAGGGGACTATGGCTACACCTTC. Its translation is CASSFAGDYGYTF.

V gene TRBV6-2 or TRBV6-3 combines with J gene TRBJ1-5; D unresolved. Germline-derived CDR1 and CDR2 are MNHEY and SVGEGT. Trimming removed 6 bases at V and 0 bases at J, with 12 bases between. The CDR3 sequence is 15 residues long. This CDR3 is CASSPTALSNQPQHF. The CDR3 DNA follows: TGTGCCAGCAGCCCTACGGCCCTTAGCAATCAGCCCCAGCATTTT.

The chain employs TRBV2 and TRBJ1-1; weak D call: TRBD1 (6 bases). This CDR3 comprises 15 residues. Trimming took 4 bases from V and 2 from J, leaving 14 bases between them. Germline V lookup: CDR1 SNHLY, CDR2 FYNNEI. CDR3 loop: CASSGGRTFNTEAFF. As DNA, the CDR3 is TGTGCCAGCAGTGGGGGGCGAACCTTCAACACTGAAGCTTTCTTT. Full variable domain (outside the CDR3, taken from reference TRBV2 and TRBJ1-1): EPEVTQTPSHQVTQMGQEVILRCVPISNHLYFYWYRQILGQKVEFLVSFYNNEISEKSEIFDDQFSVERPDGSNFTLKIRSTKLEDSAMYFCASSGGRTFNTEAFFGQGTRLTVV.

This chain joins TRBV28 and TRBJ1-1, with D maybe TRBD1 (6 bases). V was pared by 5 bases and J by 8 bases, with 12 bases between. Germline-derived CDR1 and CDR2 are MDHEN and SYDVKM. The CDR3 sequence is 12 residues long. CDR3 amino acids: CASSLVQGEAFF. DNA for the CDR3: TGTGCCAGCAGTCTGGTACAGGGAGAAGCTTTCTTT. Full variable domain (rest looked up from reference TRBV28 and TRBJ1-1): DVKVTQSSRYLVKRTGEKVFLECVQDMDHENMFWYRQDPGLGLRLIYFSYDVKMKEKGDIPEGYSVSREKKERFSLILESASTNQTSMYLCASSLVQGEAFFGQGTRLTVV.

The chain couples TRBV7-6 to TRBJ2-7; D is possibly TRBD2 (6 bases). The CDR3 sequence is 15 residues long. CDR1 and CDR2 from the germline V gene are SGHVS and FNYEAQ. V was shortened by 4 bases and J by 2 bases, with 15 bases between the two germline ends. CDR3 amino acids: CASSSGVGPTYEQYF. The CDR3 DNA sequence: TGTGCCAGCAGCTCGGGGGTAGGGCCAACCTACGAGCAGTACTTC.

Here the CDR3 reads CASSEALRTGTDYGYTF. In nucleotides, the CDR3 is TGTGCCAGCAGTGAAGCGCTTCGTACAGGGACAGACTATGGCTACACCTTC. The chain is built from TRBV2 and TRBJ1-2; the match to TRBD1 covers 7 bases. The CDR3 spans 17 residues. Germline trimming cut 0 bases from V and 3 bases from J; bases unmatched to any gene: 10. Germline CDR1 reads SNHLY; CDR2 reads FYNNEI.